This T cell receptor (beta chain) originates from a study of cytomegalovirus exposure and HLA in healthy donors. Study information: From donors who were HLA-typed, an early data release held 81 million or so unique TCRs.

This PCR relied on a set of 60 Vbeta primers and 13 Jbeta primers. Sequencing used immunoSEQ multiplex PCR; TCRdb keeps in-frame clones, though not all of them. The sample contains 150,000 to 200,000 clones, less than 85% of which appear only once. Everyone who donated was a healthy bone marrow donor. Germline-derived CDR1 and CDR2 are SGHKS and YYEKEE (reference sequence). Trimming took 2 bases from V and 7 from J; bases not matched to a gene: 2. The CDR3 is 12 residues long. The rearrangement joins TRBV5-5 to TRBJ1-1, with TRBD1 matching 7 bases. This TCR was recovered from a boy aged 5-17 years in good health and CMV-seronegative. The sample consisted of PBMCs. The CDR3 nucleotides read TGTGCCAGCAGCTTAGACAGGGTTGAAGCTTTCTTT. Translation gives CASSLDRVEAFF.